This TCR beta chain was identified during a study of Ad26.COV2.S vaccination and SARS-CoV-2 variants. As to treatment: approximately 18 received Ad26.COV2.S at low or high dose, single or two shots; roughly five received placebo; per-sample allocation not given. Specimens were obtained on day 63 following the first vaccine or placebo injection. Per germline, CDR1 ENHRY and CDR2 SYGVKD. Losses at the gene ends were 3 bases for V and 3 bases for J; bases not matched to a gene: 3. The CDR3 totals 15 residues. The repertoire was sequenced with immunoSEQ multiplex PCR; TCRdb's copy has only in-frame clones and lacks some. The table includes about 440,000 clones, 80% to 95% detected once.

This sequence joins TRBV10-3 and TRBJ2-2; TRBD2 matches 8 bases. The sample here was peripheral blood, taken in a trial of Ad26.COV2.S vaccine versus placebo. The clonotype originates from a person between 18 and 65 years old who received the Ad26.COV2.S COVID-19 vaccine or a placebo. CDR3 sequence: CAISEQAGDTGELFF. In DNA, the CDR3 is TGTGCCATCAGTGAACAAGCGGGAGACACCGGGGAGCTGTTTTTT.